This note documents a single T cell receptor (beta chain) sequence. TCRB transcripts that were expressed got sequenced, as all of the isolated RNA had been reverse transcribed. Using immunoSEQ multiplex PCR, the repertoire was profiled, and TCRdb retains in-frame clones only, with some absent. The repertoire includes 200,000 to 250,000 clones, 25% to 30% of them detected once, and 3.5% to 4.5% sits in the top ten. These data are taken from a study of beta chain features in type 1 diabetes. The receptor's source is a man aged 25 to 40 in good health. The specimen was central memory CD4+ T cells from blood.

The DNA for the CDR3 is TGTGCCAGCAGCTACCCACAGGGCTTCTCCTACAATGAGCAGTTCTTC. This gives the protein CASSYPQGFSYNEQFF. The chain couples TRBV5-6 to TRBJ2-1, with a weak D call TRBD1 (6 bases). Trimming took off 3 bases at V and 0 bases at J, with 13 bases between the two ends. The CDR3 is made up of 16 amino acids. Germline values: CDR1 SGHDT, CDR2 YYEEEE.